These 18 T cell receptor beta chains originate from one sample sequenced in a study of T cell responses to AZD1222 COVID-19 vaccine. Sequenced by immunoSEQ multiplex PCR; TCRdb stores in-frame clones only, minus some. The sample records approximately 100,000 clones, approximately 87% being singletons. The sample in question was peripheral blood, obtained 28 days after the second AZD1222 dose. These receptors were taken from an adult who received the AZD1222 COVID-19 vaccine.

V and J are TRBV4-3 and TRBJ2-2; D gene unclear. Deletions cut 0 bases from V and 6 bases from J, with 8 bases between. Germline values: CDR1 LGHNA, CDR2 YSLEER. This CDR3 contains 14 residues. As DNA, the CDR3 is TGCGCCAGCAGCCAAGAATCGGTTCCCGGGGAGCTGTTTTTT. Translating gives CASSQESVPGELFF.

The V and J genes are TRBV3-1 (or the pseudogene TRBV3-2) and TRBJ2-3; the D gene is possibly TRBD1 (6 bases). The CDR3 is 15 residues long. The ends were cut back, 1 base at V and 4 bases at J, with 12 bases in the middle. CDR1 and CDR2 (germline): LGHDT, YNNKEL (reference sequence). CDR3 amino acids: CASSQGAGASDTQYF. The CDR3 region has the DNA TGTGCCAGCAGCCAAGGAGCAGGGGCCTCAGATACGCAGTATTTT.

The DNA of the CDR3 is TGTGCCAGCGGTGTCTCGAGCTCCTATAATTCACCCCTCCACTTT. Translated, it gives CASGVSSSYNSPLHF. J is TRBJ1-6 and V is TRBV27; unclear D gene. Germline V lookup: CDR1 MNHEY, CDR2 SMNVEV (reference sequence). The CDR3 sequence is 15 residues long. V lost 8 bases to trimming and J lost 0 bases, with 11 bases between them.

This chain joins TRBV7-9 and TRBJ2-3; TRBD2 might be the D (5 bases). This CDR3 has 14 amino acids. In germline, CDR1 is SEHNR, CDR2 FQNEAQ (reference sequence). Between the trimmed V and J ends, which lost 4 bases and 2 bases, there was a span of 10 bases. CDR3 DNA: TGTGCCAGCAGCTGGACGGGGTCCACAGATACGCAGTATTTT. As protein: CASSWTGSTDTQYF.

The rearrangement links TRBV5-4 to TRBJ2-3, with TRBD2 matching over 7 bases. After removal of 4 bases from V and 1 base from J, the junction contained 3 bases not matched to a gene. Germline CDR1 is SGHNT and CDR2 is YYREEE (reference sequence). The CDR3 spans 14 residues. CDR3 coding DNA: TGTGCCAGCAGCACCCGGGGGGGCACAGATACGCAGTATTTT. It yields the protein CASSTRGGTDTQYF.

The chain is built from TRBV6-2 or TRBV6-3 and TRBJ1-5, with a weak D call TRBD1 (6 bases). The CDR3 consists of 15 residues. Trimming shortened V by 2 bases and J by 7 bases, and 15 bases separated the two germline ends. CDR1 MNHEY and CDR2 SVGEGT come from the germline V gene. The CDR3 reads CASSYTGGARQPQHF. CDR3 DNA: TGTGCCAGCAGTTACACTGGGGGGGCTCGGCAGCCCCAGCATTTT.

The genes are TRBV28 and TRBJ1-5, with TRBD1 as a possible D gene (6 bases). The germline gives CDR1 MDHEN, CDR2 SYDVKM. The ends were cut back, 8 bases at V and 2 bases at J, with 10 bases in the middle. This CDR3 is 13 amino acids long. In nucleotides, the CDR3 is TGTGCCAGCGTGCCAGGGGGCAATCAGCCCCAGCATTTT. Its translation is CASVPGGNQPQHF.

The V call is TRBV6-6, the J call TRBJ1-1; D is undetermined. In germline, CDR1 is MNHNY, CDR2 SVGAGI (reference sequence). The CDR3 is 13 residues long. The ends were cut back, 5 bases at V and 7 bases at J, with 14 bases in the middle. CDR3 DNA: TGTGCCAGCAGTCCCAGTACTTACGGTGAAGCTTTCTTT. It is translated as CASSPSTYGEAFF.

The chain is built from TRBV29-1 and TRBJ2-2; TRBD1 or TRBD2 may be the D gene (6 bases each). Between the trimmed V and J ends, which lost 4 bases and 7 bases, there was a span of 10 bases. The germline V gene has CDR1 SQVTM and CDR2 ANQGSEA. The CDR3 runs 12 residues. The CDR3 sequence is CSVGGANGELFF. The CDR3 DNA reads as TGCAGCGTTGGGGGGGCCAACGGGGAGCTGTTTTTT.

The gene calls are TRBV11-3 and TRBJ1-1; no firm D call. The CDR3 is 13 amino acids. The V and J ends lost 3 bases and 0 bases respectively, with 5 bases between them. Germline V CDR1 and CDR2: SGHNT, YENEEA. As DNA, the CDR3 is TGTGCCAGCAGCTTTAACCTGAACACTGAAGCTTTCTTT. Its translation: CASSFNLNTEAFF.

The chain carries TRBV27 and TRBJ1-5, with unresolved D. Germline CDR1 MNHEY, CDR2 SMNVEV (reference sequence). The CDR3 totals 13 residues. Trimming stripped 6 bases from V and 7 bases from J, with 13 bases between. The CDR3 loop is CASSPTPIQPQHF. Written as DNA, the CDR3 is TGTGCCAGCAGCCCGACCCCGATACAGCCCCAGCATTTT.

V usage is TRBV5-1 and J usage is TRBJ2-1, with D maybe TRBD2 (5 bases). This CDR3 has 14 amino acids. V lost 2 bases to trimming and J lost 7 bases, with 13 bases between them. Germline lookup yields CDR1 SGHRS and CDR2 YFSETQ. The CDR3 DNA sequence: TGCGCCAGCAGCTTTGGGAGTAACGAGAATGAGCAGTTCTTC. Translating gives CASSFGSNENEQFF.

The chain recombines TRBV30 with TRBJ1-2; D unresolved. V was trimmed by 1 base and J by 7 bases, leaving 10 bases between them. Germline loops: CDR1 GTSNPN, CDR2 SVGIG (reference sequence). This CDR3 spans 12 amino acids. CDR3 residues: CAWSGQSAGYTF. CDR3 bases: TGTGCCTGGAGTGGGCAGTCAGCTGGCTACACCTTC.

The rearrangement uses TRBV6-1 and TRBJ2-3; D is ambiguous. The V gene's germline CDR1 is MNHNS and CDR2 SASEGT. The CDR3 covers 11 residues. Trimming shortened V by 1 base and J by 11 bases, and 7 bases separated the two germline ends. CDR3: CASSEGLRQYF. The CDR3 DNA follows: TGTGCCAGCAGTGAAGGGCTGAGGCAGTATTTT.

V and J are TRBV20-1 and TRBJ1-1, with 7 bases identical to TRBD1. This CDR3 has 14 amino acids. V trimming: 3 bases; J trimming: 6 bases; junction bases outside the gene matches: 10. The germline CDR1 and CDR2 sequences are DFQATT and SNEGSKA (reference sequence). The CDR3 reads CSASWAGTEAEAFF. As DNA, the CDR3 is TGCAGTGCTAGTTGGGCCGGGACAGAGGCTGAAGCTTTCTTT.

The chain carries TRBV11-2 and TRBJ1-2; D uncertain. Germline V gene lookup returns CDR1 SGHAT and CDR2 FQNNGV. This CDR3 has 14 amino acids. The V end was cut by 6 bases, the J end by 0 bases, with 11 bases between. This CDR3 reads CASSMGRANYGYTF. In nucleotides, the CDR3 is TGTGCCAGCAGTATGGGCAGAGCTAACTATGGCTACACCTTC.

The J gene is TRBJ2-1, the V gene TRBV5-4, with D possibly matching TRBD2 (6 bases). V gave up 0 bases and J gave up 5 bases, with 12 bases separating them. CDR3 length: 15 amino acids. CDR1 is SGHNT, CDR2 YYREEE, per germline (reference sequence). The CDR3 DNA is TGTGCCAGCAGCTTGGGGGTAGCGGACAACAATGAGCAGTTCTTC. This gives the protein CASSLGVADNNEQFF.

CDR3 sequence reads: CASSFEGGTNTGELFF. The CDR3, as DNA: TGTGCCAGCAGCTTTGAGGGCGGAACGAACACCGGGGAGCTGTTTTTT. This rearrangement joins TRBV7-6 to TRBJ2-2; possibly TRBD2 for D (5 bases). The V gene's germline CDR1 is SGHVS and CDR2 FNYEAQ. This CDR3 has 16 amino acids. Trimming took off 3 bases at V and 0 bases at J, with 11 bases between the two ends.